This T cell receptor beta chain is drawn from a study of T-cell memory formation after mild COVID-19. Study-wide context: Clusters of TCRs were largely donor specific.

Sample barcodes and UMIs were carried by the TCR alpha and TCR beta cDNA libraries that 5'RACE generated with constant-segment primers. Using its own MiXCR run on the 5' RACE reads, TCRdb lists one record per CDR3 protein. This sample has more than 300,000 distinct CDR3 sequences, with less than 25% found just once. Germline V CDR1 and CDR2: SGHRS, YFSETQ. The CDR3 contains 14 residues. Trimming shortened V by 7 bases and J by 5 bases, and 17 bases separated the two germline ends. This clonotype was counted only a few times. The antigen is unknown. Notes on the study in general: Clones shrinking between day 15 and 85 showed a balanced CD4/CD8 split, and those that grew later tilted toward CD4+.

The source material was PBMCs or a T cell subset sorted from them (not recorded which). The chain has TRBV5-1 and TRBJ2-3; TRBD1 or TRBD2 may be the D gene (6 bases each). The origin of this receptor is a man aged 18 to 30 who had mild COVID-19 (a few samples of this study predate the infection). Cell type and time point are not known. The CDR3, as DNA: TGCGCCAGCGGTGGGGGGCAGCCCGGAGATACGCAGTATTTT. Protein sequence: CASGGGQPGDTQYF. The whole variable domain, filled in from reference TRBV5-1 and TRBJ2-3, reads KAGVTQTPRYLIKTRGQQVTLSCSPISGHRSVSWYQQTPGQGLQFLFEYFSETQRNKGNFPGRFSGRQFSNSRSEMNVSTLELGDSALYLCASGGGQPGDTQYFGPGTRLTVL.